Reported below is one TCR beta chain. The CDR3 length is 16 residues. Germline V gene lookup returns CDR1 SQVTM and CDR2 ANQGSEA. J lost 0 bases, V lost 4 bases, and 8 bases had no gene match. The data were produced by immunoSEQ multiplex PCR, yet TCRdb's version contains in-frame clones alone and is incomplete. The sample includes over 120,000 clones, about four fifths of them seen just once. The data are from a study of blood T cell repertoires in COVID-19. Study in general: Collection of acute and convalescent COVID-19 samples took place in the United States, Italy and Spain. Sample material is recorded as cDNA or gDNA derived from T cells, B-cell-depleted T cells, or PBMCs.

The clonotype originates from a man between 65 and 85 years old who had recovered from COVID-19. This rearrangement joins TRBV29-1 to TRBJ2-3; TRBD2 matches at 9 bases. Sample: peripheral blood. The DNA for the CDR3 is TGCAGCGTTGGATCTAGCGGGGCTACTAGCACAGATACGCAGTATTTT. It codes for CSVGSSGATSTDTQYF.